Listed here are 21 T cell receptor beta chains from one sample, sequenced in a study of Ad26.COV2.S vaccination and SARS-CoV-2 variants. Indicated treatment: approximately 18 received Ad26.COV2.S at low or high dose, single or two shots; about 5 received placebo; per-sample allocation not given. It was on day 63 after the first vaccine or placebo injection that samples were taken. Generated by immunoSEQ multiplex PCR, the TCRdb table keeps only in-frame clones and is missing some. The table includes about 680,000 clones, roughly 90% detected once. Source: peripheral blood, taken in a trial of Ad26.COV2.S vaccine versus placebo. The receptors were sampled from a person between 18 and 59 years old who received the Ad26.COV2.S COVID-19 vaccine or a placebo.

The chain uses TRBV14 and TRBJ1-2; D remains unclear. This CDR3 has 14 residues. The germline CDR1 and CDR2 sequences are SGHDN and FVKESK. Trimming took 4 bases from V and 8 from J, leaving 17 bases between them. This chain's CDR3 is CASSRIGPSRGYTF. The CDR3 DNA is TGTGCCAGCAGCCGAATAGGACCCTCGAGGGGCTACACCTTC.

The chain combines TRBV5-1 with TRBJ2-3, with TRBD2 matching over 9 bases. The germline V gene has CDR1 SGHRS and CDR2 YFSETQ. Germline trimming cut 0 bases from V and 0 bases from J; bases unmatched to any gene: 8. The CDR3 runs to 18 residues. CDR3 DNA sequence: TGCGCCAGCAGCTTGGAGCCTAGCGGGGAAACTAGCACAGATACGCAGTATTTT. It yields the protein CASSLEPSGETSTDTQYF.

The V call is TRBV5-1, the J call TRBJ2-3; D may be TRBD1 or TRBD2 (6 bases each). From germline, CDR1 is SGHRS and CDR2 YFSETQ. The CDR3 is 17 residues long. V lost 3 bases, J lost 0 bases, and 17 bases lay in between. The CDR3 loop reads CASSSTLGGASTDTQYF. The CDR3 DNA is TGCGCCAGCAGCTCCACCCTCGGGGGCGCCAGCACAGATACGCAGTATTTT. Combining the CDR3 with reference TRBV5-1 and TRBJ2-3 gives the whole variable domain KAGVTQTPRYLIKTRGQQVTLSCSPISGHRSVSWYQQTPGQGLQFLFEYFSETQRNKGNFPGRFSGRQFSNSRSEMNVSTLELGDSALYLCASSSTLGGASTDTQYFGPGTRLTVL.

The CDR3 loop reads CASSFQGGSNQPQHF. Written as DNA, the CDR3 is TGTGCCAGCAGTTTCCAGGGGGGTAGCAATCAGCCCCAGCATTTT. This chain uses TRBV28 with TRBJ1-5; 7 bases are a match to TRBD1. This CDR3 region has 15 residues. The germline V gene has CDR1 MDHEN and CDR2 SYDVKM. The V gene end was trimmed by 3 bases and the J gene end by 0 bases; junction bases not matched to a gene: 2.

This sequence joins TRBV10-3 and TRBJ1-5, with D uncertain. The CDR3 is made up of 12 amino acids. The V gene's germline CDR1 is ENHRY and CDR2 SYGVKD. Trimming removed 1 base at V and 6 bases at J, with 4 bases between. The CDR3 DNA is TGTGCCATCAGTGAGTTAGGTCAGCCCCAGCATTTT. Amino acids: CAISELGQPQHF.

In its sample, this clone was seen a few times. This chain links TRBV6-2 or TRBV6-3 with TRBJ1-3, with 7 bases lining up with TRBD1. The V gene's germline CDR1 is MNHEY and CDR2 SVGEGT. The CDR3 is 19 amino acids. Trimming removed 2 bases from V and 1 base from J; junction bases left unmatched: 14. CDR3 DNA: TGTGCCAGCAGTTACGACAGGGAGGGAGGCCATACATCTGGAAACACCATATATTTT. It is translated as CASSYDREGGHTSGNTIYF.

V usage is TRBV27 and J usage is TRBJ1-1; 8 bases fit TRBD1. Germline CDR1 and CDR2: MNHEY and SMNVEV (reference sequence). This CDR3 region has 15 residues. The V gene end was trimmed by 5 bases and the J gene end by 0 bases; junction bases not matched to a gene: 5. The CDR3 bases are TGTGCCAGCAGTCCAGAGGACAGGGTGAACACTGAAGCTTTCTTT. This encodes CASSPEDRVNTEAFF.

This rearrangement joins TRBV10-1 to TRBJ2-1, with 8 bases that match TRBD2. This CDR3 has 16 amino acids. Germline CDR1 WNHNN, CDR2 SYGVQD (reference sequence). The ends lost 2 bases at V and 0 bases at J; junction bases unmatched: 3. As DNA, the CDR3 is TGCGCCAGCAGTGAGGGGGCGGGAGGCTCCTACAATGAGCAGTTCTTC. It encodes CASSEGAGGSYNEQFF.

CDR3 loop: CASSEGQGGFSYNEQFF. The DNA of the CDR3 is TGTGCCAGCAGTGAAGGGCAGGGAGGCTTCTCCTACAATGAGCAGTTCTTC. The chain links TRBV6-4 to TRBJ2-1; the D gene is possibly TRBD2 (6 bases). The CDR3 is 17 residues long. V dropped 3 bases and J dropped 0 bases, with 15 bases sitting between them. Germline CDR1 is MRHNA and CDR2 is SNTAGT.

This clone was picked up one time. The chain carries TRBV7-9 and TRBJ2-6; 7 nucleotides agree with TRBD2. Germline V gene data show CDR1 as SEHNR and CDR2 as FQNEAQ (reference sequence). V was clipped by 7 bases and J by 3 bases; unmatched bases: 6. The CDR3 has 15 amino acids. CDR3 coding DNA: TGTGCCAGCATTCTAAGCGGGGTTGGGGCCAACGTCCTGACTTTC. As protein: CASILSGVGANVLTF.

As for this clone: Different DNA sequences within this sample yield the same CDR3. This chain links TRBV27 with TRBJ2-7; 8 bases fit TRBD2. Germline CDR1 MNHEY, CDR2 SMNVEV (reference sequence). The CDR3 extends over 15 amino acids. V lost 0 bases, J lost 0 bases, and 1 base stayed unmatched. This chain's CDR3 is CASSLSAGGSYEQYF. The CDR3 DNA is TGTGCCAGCAGTTTATCGGCGGGAGGCTCCTACGAGCAGTACTTC.

A note on this clone: Distinct nucleotide sequences in the sample also encode this CDR3. The chain couples TRBV6-5 to TRBJ1-2, with unresolved D. Germline V gene lookup returns CDR1 MNHEY and CDR2 SVGAGI. The ends were cut back, 2 bases at V and 2 bases at J, with 6 bases in the middle. This CDR3 is 13 amino acids long. CDR3 in DNA: TGTGCCAGCAGTTACCGGCAGAACTATGGCTACACCTTC. Translating gives CASSYRQNYGYTF.

The rearrangement joins TRBV16 to TRBJ2-5; D unclear. The CDR3 extends over 14 amino acids. V was clipped by 0 bases and J by 2 bases, with 7 bases between them. Germline V lookup: CDR1 KGHSY, CDR2 FQNENV. CDR3 amino acids: CASSQSRRQETQYF. The CDR3, as DNA: TGTGCCAGCAGCCAATCGCGCAGGCAAGAGACCCAGTACTTC.

The chain carries TRBV25-1 and TRBJ2-7, with D maybe TRBD1 (5 bases). The germline V gene has CDR1 MGHDK and CDR2 SYGVNS. V lost 6 bases, J lost 5 bases, and 14 bases lay in between. The CDR3 has 13 amino acids. The CDR3 region is CASRGQYWDEQYF. In DNA form, the CDR3 reads TGTGCCAGCAGGGGGCAGTACTGGGACGAGCAGTACTTC.

This rearrangement joins TRBV30 to TRBJ2-6; 8 bases agree with TRBD1. J lost 2 bases, V lost 4 bases, and 4 bases had no gene match. The CDR3 has 15 residues. The germline V gene has CDR1 GTSNPN and CDR2 SVGIG (reference sequence). For the CDR3, the DNA is TGTGCCTGGACGACAGGGGTGGCTGGGGCCAACGTCCTGACTTTC. This gives the protein CAWTTGVAGANVLTF. Together with reference TRBV30 and TRBJ2-6, the CDR3 gives the full variable domain: SQTIHQWPATLVQPVGSPLSLECTVEGTSNPNLYWYRQAAGRGLQLLFYSVGIGQISSEVPQNLSASRPQDRQFILSSKKLLLSDSGFYLCAWTTGVAGANVLTFGAGSRLTVL.

This chain connects TRBV6-5 to TRBJ2-5; TRBD1 matches at 7 bases. V shed 6 bases and J 7 bases; nucleotides not matched to a gene: 8. Germline V gene sequence: CDR1 MNHEY, CDR2 SVGAGI. The CDR3 runs to 13 residues. CDR3 loop: CASSPDRVGTQYF. The DNA of the CDR3 is TGTGCCAGCAGCCCCGACAGGGTCGGGACCCAGTACTTC.

Points on this clone: Relative to the germline gene, one junction end is altered; a read error may explain this. The rearrangement links TRBV7-9 to TRBJ2-5, with a weak D call TRBD2 (5 bases). The CDR3 spans 14 residues. Per the germline V gene, CDR1 is SEHNR and CDR2 is FQNEAQ (reference sequence). This chain's CDR3 is CASSIAQLQETQYF. DNA of the CDR3: TGTGCCAGCAGCATAGCGCAGTTACAAGAGACCCAGTACTTC.

The chain has TRBV14 and TRBJ1-1; D possibly corresponds to TRBD1 (6 bases). CDR3 length equals 15 residues. Trimming removed 5 bases from V and 0 bases from J, with 13 bases in between. CDR1 and CDR2 (germline): SGHDN, FVKESK. This CDR3 is CASSVRGWVNTEAFF. CDR3 DNA sequence: TGTGCCAGCAGCGTGAGGGGGTGGGTGAACACTGAAGCTTTCTTT.

This chain uses TRBV7-9 with TRBJ1-1; D gene unclear. There are 15 residues in the CDR3. V lost 1 base, J lost 3 bases, and 12 bases lay in between. Germline lookup yields CDR1 SEHNR and CDR2 FQNEAQ (reference sequence). The CDR3 sequence is CASSLGWGSDTEAFF. CDR3 coding DNA: TGTGCCAGCAGCTTAGGCTGGGGATCGGACACTGAAGCTTTCTTT.

V usage is TRBV27 and J usage is TRBJ1-2; a possible D gene is TRBD1 (5 bases). This CDR3 contains 12 residues. Germline V gene lookup returns CDR1 MNHEY and CDR2 SMNVEV (reference sequence). V dropped 6 bases and J dropped 5 bases, with 10 bases sitting between them. The CDR3 DNA sequence: TGTGCCAGCAGCGGGGACCTGTATGGCTACACCTTC. Its translation is CASSGDLYGYTF.

CDR3 coding DNA: TGCGCCAGCAGCTTTCGGGGTAACACTGAAGCTTTCTTT. This codes for CASSFRGNTEAFF. The V call is TRBV5-1, the J call TRBJ1-1; no clear D gene. Germline V gives CDR1 SGHRS, CDR2 YFSETQ. Trimming removed 2 bases from V and 2 bases from J, with 7 bases in between. The CDR3 extends over 13 amino acids.